These 11 T cell receptor beta chains came from one sample sequenced in a study of blood T cell repertoires in COVID-19. The assay was immunoSEQ multiplex PCR, and TCRdb's table has in-frame clones only and misses some. Here the sample spans 150,000 or so clones, around 85% being singletons. Sequenced sample: peripheral blood. These TCRs come from a human donor with acute or convalescent COVID-19. The donor label of this sample is uncertain.

The genes are TRBV11-2 and TRBJ2-7, with D possibly matching TRBD1 (5 bases). Germline V gene sequence: CDR1 SGHAT, CDR2 FQNNGV. Trimming took 5 bases from V and 8 from J, leaving 13 bases between them. The CDR3 totals 12 residues. This chain's CDR3 is CASSPDRGKQYF. The CDR3 DNA reads TGTGCCAGCAGCCCAGACAGAGGAAAGCAGTACTTC.

This rearrangement joins TRBV6-4 to TRBJ2-1; 7 bases map to TRBD1. Germline CDR1 and CDR2: MRHNA and SNTAGT. The length of the CDR3 is 16 residues. V was clipped by 3 bases and J by 1 base; unmatched bases: 6. For the CDR3, the DNA is TGTGCCAGCAGTGAGTGGCAGGGGGTGTCCTACAATGAGCAGTTCTTC. This encodes CASSEWQGVSYNEQFF.

The V gene is TRBV19, the J gene TRBJ2-3, with TRBD2 matching over 9 bases. The V and J ends lost 5 bases and 2 bases, in that order; junction bases with no gene match: 11. This CDR3 spans 17 amino acids. From germline, CDR1 is LNHDA and CDR2 SQIVND (reference sequence). This chain's CDR3 is CASSRGGATPLTDTQYF. Written as DNA, the CDR3 is TGTGCCAGTAGTCGCGGGGGGGCGACACCTCTCACAGATACGCAGTATTTT.

This clone appeared a few times. The J gene is TRBJ2-7, the V gene TRBV19; 9 nucleotides match TRBD1. In germline, CDR1 is LNHDA, CDR2 SQIVND (reference sequence). This CDR3 has 14 residues. V shed 4 bases and J 7 bases; nucleotides not matched to a gene: 8. The CDR3 DNA reads TGTGCCAGTAGTACCGGACAGGGGCTCGAGGAGCAGTACTTC. Protein product: CASSTGQGLEEQYF.

This chain uses TRBV2 with TRBJ2-7, with D uncertain. Trimming removed 6 bases at V and 3 bases at J, with 6 bases between. The CDR3 runs to 11 residues. Germline values: CDR1 SNHLY, CDR2 FYNNEI. This CDR3 is CASSLYYEQYF. The CDR3 DNA follows: TGTGCCAGCAGCCTGTACTACGAGCAGTACTTC.

A single count supports this clone. The CDR3 DNA reads TGTGCCAGCAGCCCTAAGCCGGACAAGGGGGAGACCCAGTACTTC. Protein: CASSPKPDKGETQYF. This rearrangement joins TRBV7-8 to TRBJ2-5, with a tentative D call TRBD1 (5 bases). Trimming cost V 5 bases and J 5 bases, with 18 bases left between them. Germline V gene lookup returns CDR1 SGHVS and CDR2 FQNEAQ. This CDR3 has 15 amino acids.

The V gene is TRBV15, the J gene TRBJ1-4; TRBD1 might be the D (5 bases). This CDR3 comprises 16 residues. Looked up from germline, CDR1 is LNHNV and CDR2 is YYDKDF (reference sequence). Between the trimmed V and J ends, which lost 0 bases and 4 bases, there was a span of 12 bases. CDR3 nucleotide sequence: TGTGCCACCAGCAGAGATAAAAGGGGATATAATGAAAAACTGTTTTTT. Its translation: CATSRDKRGYNEKLFF.

CDR3 in amino acids: CASSQLAGGIYEQYF. CDR3 sequence (DNA): TGTGCCAGCAGCCAGCTAGCGGGGGGTATCTACGAGCAGTACTTC. The V gene is TRBV7-9, the J gene TRBJ2-7; TRBD2 matches at 11 bases. The trim removed 5 bases at V and 3 bases at J, leaving 6 bases unmatched. Germline V CDR1 and CDR2: SEHNR, FQNEAQ (reference sequence). The CDR3 runs 15 residues. Full variable domain (rest looked up from reference TRBV7-9 and TRBJ2-7): DTGVSQNPRHKITKRGQNVTFRCDPISEHNRLYWYRQTLGQGPEFLTYFQNEAQLEKSRLLSDRFSAERPKGSFSTLEIQRTEQGDSAMYLCASSQLAGGIYEQYFGPGTRLTVT.

The V call is TRBV7-2, the J call TRBJ1-4, with 8 bases fitting TRBD1. V was pared by 5 bases and J by 8 bases, with 10 bases of the junction left unmatched. The CDR3 covers 15 residues. Germline CDR1 reads SGHTA; CDR2 reads FQGNSA. In nucleotides, the CDR3 is TGTGCCAGCAGCGTCCGAGGACAGGGTAGGGAAAAACTGTTTTTT. Protein: CASSVRGQGREKLFF.

This chain connects TRBV7-8 to TRBJ2-7; TRBD2 aligns across 12 bases. Germline values: CDR1 SGHVS, CDR2 FQNEAQ. The CDR3 length is 17 residues. The junction had 12 bases not matched to a gene; V was cut back by 5 bases and J by 4 bases. Here the CDR3 DNA reads TGTGCCAGCAGCAGGACTAGCGGGGCCGAACCCGCTTACGAGCAGTACTTC. Translated: CASSRTSGAEPAYEQYF.

This chain connects TRBV30 to TRBJ1-2, with D perhaps TRBD1 (6 bases). In germline, CDR1 is GTSNPN, CDR2 SVGIG (reference sequence). This CDR3 has 16 amino acids. V lost 0 bases and J lost 0, with 14 bases in between. The CDR3 nucleotides read TGTGCCTGGAGTGTGGACAGACTTAATACTAACTATGGCTACACCTTC. It translates to CAWSVDRLNTNYGYTF.